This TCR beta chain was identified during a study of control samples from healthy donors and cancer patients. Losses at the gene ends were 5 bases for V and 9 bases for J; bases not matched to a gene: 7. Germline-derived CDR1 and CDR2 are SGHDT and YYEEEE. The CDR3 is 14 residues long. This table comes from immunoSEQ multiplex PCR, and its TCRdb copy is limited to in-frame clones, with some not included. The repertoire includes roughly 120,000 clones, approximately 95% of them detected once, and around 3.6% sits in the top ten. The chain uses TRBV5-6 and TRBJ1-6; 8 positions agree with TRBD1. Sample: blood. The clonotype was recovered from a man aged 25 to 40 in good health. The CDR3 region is CASSSDRGSSPLHF. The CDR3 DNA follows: TGTGCCAGCAGTTCTGACAGGGGCAGTTCACCCCTCCACTTT.